The 17 T cell receptor beta chains below were found in one sample sequenced in a study of regulatory T cells in long-lasting Graves disease. Libraries of TCR beta came from iRepertoire HTBI primers plus Arm-PCR of CDR3 regions. TCRdb reanalysed the multiplex PCR reads using MiXCR and keeps one entry per CDR3 protein. The sample has around 400,000 distinct CDR3 sequences, around 22% seen once. The sample's time point: persistent/refractory GD, antithyroid drugs over 5 years with positive TRAb. The authors made the TCR library using RNA they extracted from PBMCs. Here the sequenced sample was peripheral blood mononuclear cells (PBMCs), taken when the disease was refractory, from a patient treated with antithyroid drugs. The receptors were gathered from a female donor with Graves disease.

This clonotype was counted once. The chain carries TRBV18 and TRBJ2-3; D is unresolved. Germline V lookup: CDR1 KGHSH, CDR2 LQKENI. This CDR3 has 15 residues. Trimming shortened V by 2 bases and J by 0 bases, and 9 bases separated the two germline ends. The chain's CDR3 is CASSPNYRSTDTQYF. The DNA of the CDR3 is TGTGCCAGCTCACCAAATTACAGAAGCACAGATACGCAGTATTTT.

This clonotype has a handful of counts. The chain couples TRBV28 to TRBJ2-3; no definite D call. The germline V and J ends were trimmed by 0 bases and 0 bases, with 7 bases remaining between them. The CDR3 has 15 residues. Per germline, CDR1 MDHEN and CDR2 SYDVKM. CDR3 amino acids: CASSLWRSSTDTQYF. DNA of the CDR3: TGTGCCAGCAGTTTATGGCGGTCTAGCACAGATACGCAGTATTTT.

This clonotype was counted a few times. The J gene is TRBJ2-3, the V gene TRBV29-1, with 9 bases aligning to TRBD2. CDR1 SQVTM and CDR2 ANQGSEA come from the germline V gene. The CDR3 spans 14 residues. Germline trimming cut 7 bases from V and 0 bases from J; bases unmatched to any gene: 5. CDR3 DNA sequence: TGCAGCGCCCCGACTAGCGGTAGCACAGATACGCAGTATTTT. Translation gives CSAPTSGSTDTQYF.

This rearrangement joins TRBV7-9 to TRBJ2-5; 12 bases align to TRBD2. Germline V CDR1 and CDR2: SEHNR, FQNEAQ (reference sequence). The CDR3 sequence is 16 residues long. Trimming cost V 4 bases and J 10 bases; bases outside gene matches: 13. CDR3 loop: CASSSPAGLAGGDQYF. The CDR3 DNA follows: TGTGCCAGCAGCTCCCCCGCCGGGCTAGCGGGAGGGGACCAGTACTTC.

CDR3 residues: CSVDSLGYTF. CDR3 DNA sequence: TGCAGCGTTGATTCCCTAGGCTACACCTTC. The chain combines TRBV29-1 with TRBJ1-2; no firm D call. Germline V gene lookup returns CDR1 SQVTM and CDR2 ANQGSEA. The V and J ends lost 3 bases and 8 bases respectively, with 7 bases between them. The CDR3 length is 10 residues.

The rearrangement joins TRBV20-1 to TRBJ2-4; weak D call: TRBD2 (6 bases). The CDR3 covers 14 residues. V was cut by 3 bases and J by 8 bases, with 17 bases left in between. The germline CDR1 and CDR2 sequences are DFQATT and SNEGSKA (reference sequence). CDR3 residues: CSASPFGRRDIQYF. The DNA for the CDR3 is TGCAGTGCTAGTCCCTTTGGGAGGCGGGACATTCAGTACTTC.

This clonotype was found a few times. The chain carries TRBV5-1 and TRBJ2-6; tentatively, D is TRBD2 (5 bases). CDR1 is SGHRS, CDR2 YFSETQ, per germline. The length of the CDR3 is 17 residues. V lost 0 bases to trimming and J lost 0 bases, with 10 bases between them. In DNA form, the CDR3 reads TGCGCCAGCAGCTTGGGGAGCGGAGTCTCTGGGGCCAACGTCCTGACTTTC. Translation: CASSLGSGVSGANVLTF. Looking up the rest from reference TRBV5-1 and TRBJ2-6 gives the full variable domain: KAGVTQTPRYLIKTRGQQVTLSCSPISGHRSVSWYQQTPGQGLQFLFEYFSETQRNKGNFPGRFSGRQFSNSRSEMNVSTLELGDSALYLCASSLGSGVSGANVLTFGAGSRLTVL.

The sample holds many counts of this clonotype. The chain carries TRBV2 and TRBJ2-7, with no clear D. Germline V gene data show CDR1 as SNHLY and CDR2 as FYNNEI. The V end lost 0 bases, the J end lost 0 bases, and 12 bases lay between the germline ends. The CDR3 runs 16 residues. The CDR3 bases are TGTGCCAGCAGTGAAGCGCTTGGGCCGAGCTCCTACGAGCAGTACTTC. Translation gives CASSEALGPSSYEQYF.

V and J are TRBV7-9 and TRBJ1-1; tentative D call: TRBD1 (5 bases). V was clipped by 4 bases and J by 6 bases, with 12 bases between them. CDR1 is SEHNR, CDR2 FQNEAQ, per germline (reference sequence). The CDR3 totals 13 residues. This CDR3 reads CASSSFRASEAFF. In nucleotides, the CDR3 is TGTGCCAGCAGCTCCTTCAGGGCATCTGAAGCTTTCTTT.

A few counts support this clonotype. The rearrangement joins TRBV6-2 or TRBV6-3 to TRBJ2-7, with a weak D call TRBD1 (6 bases). The CDR3 is made up of 14 amino acids. Looked up from germline, CDR1 is MNHEY and CDR2 is SVGEGT. The V end was cut by 2 bases, the J end by 4 bases, with 12 bases between. The CDR3 nucleotides read TGTGCCAGCAGTTACGGCGCCAGGGGATACGAGCAGTACTTC. Its translation is CASSYGARGYEQYF.

A note on this clonotype: A much larger clonotype is one base distant, so this may be a read error. This chain links TRBV7-2 with TRBJ2-7, with 11 bases identical to TRBD2. Trimming cost V 5 bases and J 5 bases; bases outside gene matches: 11. Germline assignment: CDR1 SGHTA and CDR2 FQGNSA. The CDR3 spans 16 residues. CDR3 region: CASSPQLAGGVNEQYF. In DNA, the CDR3 is TGTGCCAGCAGCCCACAGCTAGCGGGAGGTGTGAACGAGCAGTACTTC.

This clonotype was counted ten times or more. The chain combines TRBV28 with TRBJ1-1; D may be TRBD1 (6 bases). The germline V gene encodes CDR1 MDHEN and CDR2 SYDVKM. This CDR3 contains 16 residues. V gave up 8 bases and J gave up 3 bases, with 22 bases separating them. In nucleotides, the CDR3 is TGTGCCAGCGCCCCATCTGGTCAGGGGACTTACACTGAAGCTTTCTTT. Encoded protein: CASAPSGQGTYTEAFF. The full variable domain, with the rest looked up from reference TRBV28 and TRBJ1-1, is DVKVTQSSRYLVKRTGEKVFLECVQDMDHENMFWYRQDPGLGLRLIYFSYDVKMKEKGDIPEGYSVSREKKERFSLILESASTNQTSMYLCASAPSGQGTYTEAFFGQGTRLTVV.

In its sample, this clonotype was seen many times. The rearrangement joins TRBV7-9 to TRBJ1-4, with 9 bases matching TRBD1. The J segment lost 8 bases and the V segment lost 6 bases, leaving 7 bases of the junction unmatched. The germline V gene has CDR1 SEHNR and CDR2 FQNEAQ (reference sequence). The CDR3 runs 14 residues. The CDR3, as DNA: TGTGCCAGCAGTTGGGACAGGGTTGGCGAAAAACTGTTTTTT. Translation: CASSWDRVGEKLFF.

This clonotype was counted between two and nine times. V gene TRBV29-1 combines with J gene TRBJ1-3; D gene ambiguous. Germline V lookup: CDR1 SQVTM, CDR2 ANQGSEA. Trimming shortened V by 0 bases and J by 4 bases, and 13 bases separated the two germline ends. The CDR3 length is 15 residues. Here the CDR3 DNA reads TGCAGCGTTGAAGATGTCCCGGGTTTAGGAAACACCATATATTTT. Amino acid sequence: CSVEDVPGLGNTIYF.

This clonotype occurred a few times. The rearrangement links TRBV5-4 to TRBJ2-7; no firm D call. Trimming pared 4 bases from V and 0 bases from J, leaving 11 bases between. The CDR3 length is 14 residues. In germline, CDR1 is SGHNT, CDR2 YYREEE (reference sequence). Written as DNA, the CDR3 is TGTGCCAGCAGCCAAGGAGTATCCTCCTACGAGCAGTACTTC. Its translation is CASSQGVSSYEQYF.

The chain has TRBV20-1 and TRBJ2-7; 8 bases map to TRBD1. Germline assignment: CDR1 DFQATT and CDR2 SNEGSKA (reference sequence). This CDR3 region has 16 residues. J lost 3 bases, V lost 0 bases, and 10 bases had no gene match. The CDR3 loop reads CSARDVRTGFVYEQYF. The CDR3 DNA sequence: TGCAGTGCTAGAGATGTAAGGACAGGGTTCGTCTACGAGCAGTACTTC.

The sample holds a few counts of this clonotype. The CDR3 region is CASRDGTDNEKLFF. As DNA, the CDR3 is TGTGCCAGCAGGGACGGGACAGATAATGAAAAACTGTTTTTT. V gene TRBV2 combines with J gene TRBJ1-4; 7 bases align to TRBD1. This CDR3 has 14 amino acids. The ends lost 6 bases at V and 4 bases at J; junction bases unmatched: 5. From germline, CDR1 is SNHLY and CDR2 FYNNEI.